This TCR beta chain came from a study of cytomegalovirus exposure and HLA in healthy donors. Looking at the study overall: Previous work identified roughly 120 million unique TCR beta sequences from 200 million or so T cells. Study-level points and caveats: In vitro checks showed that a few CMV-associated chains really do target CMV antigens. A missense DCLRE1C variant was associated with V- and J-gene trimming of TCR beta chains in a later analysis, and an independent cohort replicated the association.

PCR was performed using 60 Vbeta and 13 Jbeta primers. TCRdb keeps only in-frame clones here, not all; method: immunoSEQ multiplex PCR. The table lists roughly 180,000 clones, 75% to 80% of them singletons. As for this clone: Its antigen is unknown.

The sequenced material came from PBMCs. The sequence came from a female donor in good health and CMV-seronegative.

CDR3 nucleotides: TGTGCCAGCAGCTTGCCGGTCTCGGGGCTAGCGGTTGCCTACGAGCAGTACTTC. Translation: CASSLPVSGLAVAYEQYF. The rearrangement uses TRBV5-4 and TRBJ2-7, with TRBD2 matching 7 bases. The germline CDR1 and CDR2 sequences are SGHNT and YYREEE (reference sequence). After removal of 1 base from V and 2 bases from J, the junction contained 15 bases not matched to a gene. The CDR3 sequence is 18 residues long.